One sample yielded the 22 T cell receptor beta chains listed below, sequenced in a study of T-cell reconstitution after alpha-beta-depleted transplantation in children. This sample's TCRbeta library carried unique molecular identifier barcodes. MiXCR, run by TCRdb on the PCR reads, gives a single entry per CDR3 protein. Of some 300,000 distinct CDR3 sequences listed, around a tenth are singletons. Sequencing used PBMCs, obtained before TCRalphabeta/CD19-depleted stem cell transplant. The receptors here all came from a boy less than two years old with acute myeloid leukemia, due to receive a stem cell transplant.

This clonotype was observed at least ten times. This rearrangement joins TRBV12-3 or TRBV12-4 to TRBJ2-1; 8 bases match TRBD2. The J segment lost 13 bases and the V segment lost 5 bases, leaving 7 bases of the junction unmatched. The CDR3 totals 12 residues. CDR3 in amino acids: CASSRSGSGQFF. The CDR3 region has the DNA TGTGCCAGCAGTCGCAGCGGGAGTGGTCAGTTCTTC.

In the case of this clonotype: A read error may explain this, as a much larger clone is one base away. The chain combines TRBV7-9 with TRBJ2-7; the D is unclear. Trimming left V 0 bases short and J 2 bases short, with 8 bases between. The V gene's germline CDR1 is SEHNR and CDR2 FQNEAQ (reference sequence). This CDR3 spans 14 amino acids. CDR3 amino acids: CASSLATKPYEQYF. For the CDR3, the DNA is TGTGCCAGCAGCTTAGCAACAAAACCCTACGAGCAGTACTTC.

This clonotype was seen repeatedly, ten times or more. The chain uses TRBV28 and TRBJ2-7; D is unclear. The germline V gene has CDR1 MDHEN and CDR2 SYDVKM. The CDR3 extends over 13 amino acids. The V and J ends lost 7 bases and 6 bases respectively, with 16 bases between them. The CDR3 here is CASTIGARREQYF. CDR3 nucleotides: TGTGCCAGCACTATAGGTGCCCGCCGCGAGCAGTACTTC.

The V and J genes are TRBV27 and TRBJ1-6, with D tentatively TRBD1 (5 bases). CDR1 is MNHEY and CDR2 is SMNVEV in the germline V gene (reference sequence). V was pared by 4 bases and J by 7 bases, with 8 bases between. The CDR3 is 13 residues long. The CDR3 spells CASSWDANSPLHF. CDR3 nucleotides: TGTGCCAGCAGTTGGGACGCCAATTCACCCCTCCACTTT.

The rearrangement joins TRBV28 to TRBJ1-4; 11 bases are a match to TRBD1. The V gene's germline CDR1 is MDHEN and CDR2 SYDVKM. This CDR3 spans 15 amino acids. The ends lost 1 base at V and 7 bases at J; junction bases unmatched: 2. This CDR3 reads CASSLFGQGAEKLFF. For the CDR3, the DNA is TGTGCCAGCAGTTTATTTGGACAGGGGGCTGAAAAACTGTTTTTT.

Many counts were recorded for this clonotype. This sequence joins TRBV10-3 and TRBJ1-6; tentatively, D is TRBD1 (5 bases). V shed 2 bases and J shed 5 bases, with 10 bases lying between them. The germline V gene encodes CDR1 ENHRY and CDR2 SYGVKD. This CDR3 is 15 amino acids long. The CDR3 coding sequence is TGTGCCATCAGTGAGCGAGGGGAAGATAATTCACCCCTCCACTTT. Its protein product is CAISERGEDNSPLHF.

This clonotype was counted many times. This chain uses TRBV7-2 with TRBJ2-5, with D perhaps TRBD1 (6 bases). Trimming shortened V by 3 bases and J by 1 base, and 12 bases separated the two germline ends. The CDR3 is 15 amino acids. Per germline, CDR1 SGHTA and CDR2 FQGNSA. The CDR3, as DNA: TGTGCCAGCAGCTTCAGGGGCGCCTCCCAAGAGACCCAGTACTTC. Protein sequence: CASSFRGASQETQYF.

This chain uses TRBV11-2 with TRBJ1-4; perhaps TRBD1 as D (5 bases). Trimming removed 2 bases from V and 0 bases from J, with 13 bases in between. The CDR3 is made up of 17 amino acids. The V gene's germline CDR1 is SGHAT and CDR2 FQNNGV. CDR3 DNA: TGTGCCAGCAGCTTATCCGGTGGGGCTGCAACTAATGAAAAACTGTTTTTT. Encoded protein: CASSLSGGAATNEKLFF.

This clonotype was detected ten times or more. This chain connects TRBV12-3 or TRBV12-4 to TRBJ2-2, with TRBD1 identical over 8 bases. The CDR3 extends over 12 amino acids. V trimming: 4 bases; J trimming: 11 bases; junction bases outside the gene matches: 3. The CDR3 DNA reads TGTGCCAGCAGTTCCACAGGGGGAGAGCTGTTTTTT. As protein: CASSSTGGELFF.

This clonotype was seen repeatedly, ten times or more. The chain combines TRBV9 with TRBJ2-3; TRBD1 matches 7 bases. The germline CDR1 and CDR2 sequences are SGDLS and YYNGEE. J was trimmed by 2 bases and V by 4 bases; bases with no gene match: 7. The CDR3 has 15 amino acids. This CDR3 is CASSTRQGNTDTQYF. The CDR3 DNA is TGTGCCAGCAGCACACGACAGGGTAACACAGATACGCAGTATTTT.

This clonotype has a count of ten or more. This chain connects TRBV20-1 to TRBJ1-3, with TRBD1 matching over 7 bases. This CDR3 is built from 14 residues. Trimming removed 6 bases from V and 0 bases from J; junction bases left unmatched: 5. Germline CDR1 DFQATT, CDR2 SNEGSKA (reference sequence). The CDR3 region is CSALDRASGNTIYF. The CDR3 DNA sequence: TGCAGTGCGCTTGACAGGGCCTCTGGAAACACCATATATTTT.

This clonotype has more than one count but fewer than ten. The CDR3 region is CASSQNRGGRISGANVLTF. The CDR3 nucleotides read TGTGCCAGCAGCCAGAATAGAGGGGGCCGGATCTCTGGGGCCAACGTCCTGACTTTC. This chain connects TRBV14 to TRBJ2-6; 7 bases are shared with TRBD1. V was pared by 3 bases and J by 0 bases, with 11 bases of the junction left unmatched. Germline loops: CDR1 SGHDN, CDR2 FVKESK. This CDR3 has 19 residues.

This sequence joins TRBV5-1 and TRBJ2-1, with 15 nucleotides matching TRBD2. Per germline, CDR1 SGHRS and CDR2 YFSETQ. The V segment lost 1 base and the J segment 9 bases; nucleotides outside the gene matches: 5. The CDR3 spans 16 residues. This chain's CDR3 is CASSLWGLAGGREQFF. The CDR3 DNA is TGCGCCAGCAGCTTGTGGGGACTAGCGGGGGGACGTGAGCAGTTCTTC.

There are a few counts of this clonotype. The rearrangement links TRBV11-2 to TRBJ2-1; 7 positions match TRBD2. V lost 1 base, J lost 12 bases, and 3 bases stayed unmatched. Germline V gene lookup returns CDR1 SGHAT and CDR2 FQNNGV. The CDR3 sequence is 12 residues long. The CDR3 coding sequence is TGTGCCAGCAGCTTAGGGGCTAGCGGGCAGTTCTTC. Translated, it gives CASSLGASGQFF. The whole variable domain, filled in from reference TRBV11-2 and TRBJ2-1, reads EAGVAQSPRYKIIEKRQSVAFWCNPISGHATLYWYQQILGQGPKLLIQFQNNGVVDDSQLPKDRFSAERLKGVDSTLKIQPAKLEDSAVYLCASSLGASGQFFGPGTRLTVL.

The V gene is TRBV7-2, the J gene TRBJ2-2, with D tentatively TRBD1 or TRBD2 (5 bases each). The V end was cut by 6 bases, the J end by 1 base, with 18 bases between. From germline, CDR1 is SGHTA and CDR2 FQGNSA. CDR3 length: 17 residues. For the CDR3, the DNA is TGTGCCAGCAGGTCGGAGGTGGGGCGGAGGAACACCGGGGAGCTGTTTTTT. It is translated as CASRSEVGRRNTGELFF.

This clonotype was seen at least ten times. The chain links TRBV12-3 or TRBV12-4 to TRBJ1-2; the D is unclear. There are 14 residues in the CDR3. Trimming removed 1 base from V and 2 bases from J, with 8 bases in between. CDR3 nucleotides: TGTGCCAGCAGTTTAGGGTCTCAGAACTATGGCTACACCTTC. The encoded protein is CASSLGSQNYGYTF.

Comment on this clonotype: A much bigger clone sits one base away, suggesting this may be a read error. The rearrangement uses TRBV19 and TRBJ2-6, with a tentative D call TRBD1 (5 bases). The CDR3 is 15 amino acids. From germline, CDR1 is LNHDA and CDR2 SQIVND (reference sequence). CDR3: CASSRQSSVANVLTF. The CDR3 nucleotides read TGTGCCAGTAGTAGACAGAGCTCTGTGGCCAACGTCCTGACTTTC.

This clonotype was observed at least ten times. The gene calls are TRBV20-1 and TRBJ2-3, with TRBD2 identical over 9 bases. Germline V gene data show CDR1 as DFQATT and CDR2 as SNEGSKA (reference sequence). The V gene end was trimmed by 6 bases and the J gene end by 4 bases; junction bases not matched to a gene: 8. The CDR3 extends over 14 amino acids. CDR3 in amino acids: CSAIAGDFADTQYF. CDR3 nucleotide sequence: TGCAGTGCAATAGCGGGAGACTTCGCAGATACGCAGTATTTT.

Of note for this clonotype: A much larger clone is a single base away; this may be a read error. This chain joins TRBV21-1 and TRBJ2-3; no DNA check was done on the table's D call, TRBD1. TRBV21-1 is a known pseudogene. The CDR3 length is 17 residues. The CDR3 DNA is TGTGCCAGCAGCAAAGAGAGTATGCGGGACACCACAGATACGCAGTATTTT. Protein product: CASSKESMRDTTDTQYF.

This clonotype was recorded many times. The chain recombines TRBV2 with TRBJ1-4, with 10 bases identical to TRBD1. Germline V gene lookup returns CDR1 SNHLY and CDR2 FYNNEI. Trimming took 6 bases from V and 8 from J; bases not matched to a gene: 6. The length of the CDR3 is 14 residues. The CDR3 loop reads CASRRGQGMEKLFF. The CDR3 DNA reads as TGTGCCAGCAGGCGGGGACAGGGGATGGAAAAACTGTTTTTT.

This clonotype was seen ten or more times. The V call is TRBV27, the J call TRBJ2-7, with 7 bases that match TRBD1. The V gene end was trimmed by 6 bases and the J gene end by 13 bases; junction bases not matched to a gene: 27. Germline V lookup: CDR1 MNHEY, CDR2 SMNVEV (reference sequence). The CDR3 has 17 residues. The CDR3 sequence: CASSRSLTGAGEMGRYF. The CDR3 coding sequence is TGTGCCAGCAGCCGTAGCCTTACAGGGGCCGGAGAGATGGGGAGATACTTC.

Remarks on this clonotype: It may be a read error: a sequence one base away is much more abundant. This chain links TRBV19 with TRBJ2-6; tentative D call: TRBD1 (5 bases). Germline CDR1 reads LNHDA; CDR2 reads SQIVND (reference sequence). This CDR3 contains 20 residues. The CDR3 here is CASSTRNPLRPRSGANVMTF. The CDR3 nucleotides are TGTGCCAGTAGTACCAGGAACCCGCTCCGCCCGCGCTCTGGGGCCAACGTCATGACTTTC.